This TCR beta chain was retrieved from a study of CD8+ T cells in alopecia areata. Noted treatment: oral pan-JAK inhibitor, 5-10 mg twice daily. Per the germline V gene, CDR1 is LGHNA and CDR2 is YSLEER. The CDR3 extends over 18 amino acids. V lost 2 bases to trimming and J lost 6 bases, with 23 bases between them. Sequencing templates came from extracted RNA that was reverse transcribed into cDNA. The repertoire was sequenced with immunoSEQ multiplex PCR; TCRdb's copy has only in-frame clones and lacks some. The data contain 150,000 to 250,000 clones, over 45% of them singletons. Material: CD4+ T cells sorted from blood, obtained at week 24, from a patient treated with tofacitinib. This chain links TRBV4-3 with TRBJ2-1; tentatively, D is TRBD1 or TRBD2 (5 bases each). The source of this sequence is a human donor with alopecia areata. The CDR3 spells CASSQTLGTAHGGNEQFF. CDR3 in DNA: TGCGCCAGCAGCCAAACCTTAGGGACCGCCCATGGAGGCAATGAGCAGTTCTTC.